This TCR beta chain was sequenced for a study of blood T cell repertoires in COVID-19. The CDR3 spans 15 residues. Trimming shortened V by 1 base and J by 6 bases, and 12 bases separated the two germline ends. CDR1 is LNHNV, CDR2 YYDKDF, per germline (reference sequence). Clones were read by immunoSEQ multiplex PCR, and TCRdb kept only the in-frame ones, dropping some. The sample has 240,000 or so clones; around 88% are singletons. The chain carries TRBV15 and TRBJ1-4; TRBD1 might be the D (5 bases). Material: PBMCs or T cells enriched from blood (not recorded which). This receptor was obtained from a woman in her 40s with acute COVID-19. In nucleotides, the CDR3 is TGTGCCACCAGCAGAGTATCAGGGAGGGATGAAAAACTGTTTTTT. This gives the protein CATSRVSGRDEKLFF. Combining the CDR3 with reference TRBV15 and TRBJ1-4 gives the whole variable domain DAMVIQNPRYQVTQFGKPVTLSCSQTLNHNVMYWYQQKSSQAPKLLFHYYDKDFNNEADTPDNFQSRRPNTSFCFLDIRSPGLGDTAMYLCATSRVSGRDEKLFFGSGTQLSVL.